Listed here are 14 T cell receptor beta chains from one sample, sequenced in a study of control samples from healthy donors and cancer patients. Sequenced by immunoSEQ multiplex PCR; TCRdb stores in-frame clones only, minus some. The data hold 250,000 to 300,000 clones, with over 75% observed a single time. The sample taken for sequencing was PBMCs. The receptors were gathered from a woman in her sixties with lung cancer.

The rearrangement links TRBV7-9 to TRBJ1-1; maybe TRBD1 (5 bases). Per the germline V gene, CDR1 is SEHNR and CDR2 is FQNEAQ (reference sequence). The CDR3 is 14 amino acids. The ends were cut back, 7 bases at V and 3 bases at J, with 15 bases in the middle. The CDR3, as DNA: TGTGCCAGCAACCGCAGGGCGAGGTACACTGAAGCTTTCTTT. Translation: CASNRRARYTEAFF.

The chain combines TRBV28 with TRBJ2-3, with D unresolved. The CDR3 spans 16 residues. CDR1 is MDHEN and CDR2 is SYDVKM in the germline V gene. Trimming pared 5 bases from V and 3 bases from J, leaving 18 bases between. The CDR3 coding sequence is TGTGCCAGCAGTCCCCTAAAGTGGTATCAAACAGATACGCAGTATTTT. This encodes CASSPLKWYQTDTQYF.

The J gene is TRBJ2-3, the V gene TRBV6-1; D tentatively reads TRBD1 or TRBD2 (5 bases each). Germline values: CDR1 MNHNS, CDR2 SASEGT. Trimming took 3 bases from V and 0 from J, leaving 13 bases between them. The CDR3 spans 16 residues. This CDR3 reads CASSDRDARSTDTQYF. The CDR3, as DNA: TGTGCCAGCAGTGACCGGGACGCCCGAAGCACAGATACGCAGTATTTT.

The CDR3 loop reads CASTPMWGGSYEQYF. The CDR3 region has the DNA TGTGCCAGCACCCCCATGTGGGGCGGATCCTACGAGCAGTACTTC. V and J are TRBV6-5 and TRBJ2-7; tentatively, D is TRBD1 (5 bases). V was clipped by 7 bases and J by 1 base, with 17 bases between them. Germline assignment: CDR1 MNHEY and CDR2 SVGAGI. This CDR3 spans 15 amino acids.

The CDR3 sequence is CASSYLVGYEQYF. CDR3 sequence (DNA): TGTGCCAGCAGCTACCTGGTGGGTTACGAGCAGTACTTC. V is TRBV5-8 and J is TRBJ2-7; D not resolved. V lost 3 bases, J lost 4 bases, and 11 bases lay in between. The length of the CDR3 is 13 residues. The germline V gene encodes CDR1 SGHTS and CDR2 YDEGEE.

This clone appeared once. The chain carries TRBV29-1 and TRBJ1-4; maybe TRBD1 (6 bases). Germline CDR1 is SQVTM and CDR2 is ANQGSEA. The CDR3 totals 13 residues. V lost 2 bases, J lost 8 bases, and 12 bases lay in between. The CDR3, as DNA: TGCAGCGTTGAAATGTCCAGGGGCGAAAAACTGTTTTTT. Translated, it gives CSVEMSRGEKLFF.

V and J are TRBV13 and TRBJ1-2; no clear D. V was pared by 0 bases and J by 4 bases, with 12 bases between. Germline V gene lookup returns CDR1 PRHDT and CDR2 FYEKMQ (reference sequence). The CDR3 covers 15 residues. The CDR3 region is CASSLGRVAGYGYTF. The DNA for the CDR3 is TGTGCCAGCAGCTTAGGCCGTGTGGCTGGCTATGGCTACACCTTC. The entire variable domain, with the rest obtained from reference TRBV13 and TRBJ1-2, is as follows: AAGVIQSPRHLIKEKRETATLKCYPIPRHDTVYWYQQGPGQDPQFLISFYEKMQSDKGSIPDRFSAQQFSDYHSELNMSSLELGDSALYFCASSLGRVAGYGYTFGSGTRLTVV.

The J gene is TRBJ2-7, the V gene TRBV6-1; the D is unclear. The CDR3 totals 15 residues. Deletions cut 1 base from V and 3 bases from J, with 13 bases between. Germline lookup yields CDR1 MNHNS and CDR2 SASEGT. The CDR3 nucleotides read TGTGCCAGCAGTGAAGATTCGACAATTCACTACGAGCAGTACTTC. It encodes CASSEDSTIHYEQYF.

V and J are TRBV4-2 and TRBJ2-7, with D perhaps TRBD1 or TRBD2 (5 bases each). CDR3 size: 14 residues. The V and J ends lost 4 bases and 3 bases respectively, with 13 bases between them. CDR1 is LGHNA, CDR2 YNFKEQ, per germline. The CDR3 DNA follows: TGTGCCAGCAGCCGCCGGGACGGGAACTACGAGCAGTACTTC. Translating it yields CASSRRDGNYEQYF.

The gene calls are TRBV9 and TRBJ1-3; D gene unclear. This CDR3 spans 15 amino acids. The germline V and J ends were trimmed by 2 bases and 0 bases, with 9 bases remaining between them. CDR1 and CDR2 from the germline V gene are SGDLS and YYNGEE. CDR3 sequence reads: CASSVDLSSGNTIYF. CDR3 DNA sequence: TGTGCCAGCAGCGTGGACTTGAGCTCTGGAAACACCATATATTTT.

The chain uses TRBV19 and TRBJ1-5, with 7 nucleotides matching TRBD1. Unmatched junction bases numbered 5, after V lost 8 bases and J lost 4 bases. CDR1 is LNHDA and CDR2 is SQIVND in the germline V gene (reference sequence). The CDR3 length is 13 residues. CDR3 DNA: TGTGCCAGTGCCAGGGGGGCTAATCAGCCCCAGCATTTT. This encodes CASARGANQPQHF.

The gene calls are TRBV19 and TRBJ2-2; 8 positions agree with TRBD1. The V gene end was trimmed by 9 bases and the J gene end by 5 bases; junction bases not matched to a gene: 17. The CDR3 is made up of 17 amino acids. Germline V gene data show CDR1 as LNHDA and CDR2 as SQIVND (reference sequence). The DNA of the CDR3 is TGTGCCAGCTCCGGGACAGGCCTCGTTGTTGGAACCGGGGAGCTGTTTTTT. Translation gives CASSGTGLVVGTGELFF.

This sequence joins TRBV5-4 and TRBJ1-2; no firm D call. Germline V gene lookup returns CDR1 SGHNT and CDR2 YYREEE (reference sequence). V was cut by 3 bases and J by 6 bases, with 12 bases left in between. CDR3 length: 13 residues. The CDR3 spells CASSYGDANGYTF. The DNA for the CDR3 is TGTGCCAGCAGCTACGGAGATGCCAATGGCTACACCTTC.

This chain links TRBV3-1 (or the pseudogene TRBV3-2) with TRBJ1-3; D is perhaps TRBD1 (6 bases). CDR1 LGHDT and CDR2 YNNKEL come from the germline V gene (reference sequence). The CDR3 has 15 amino acids. Trimming removed 4 bases at V and 0 bases at J, with 10 bases between. The CDR3 sequence: CASSRRTVSGNTIYF. The CDR3 DNA reads as TGTGCCAGCAGCCGACGGACAGTCTCTGGAAACACCATATATTTT.